Following are 6 T cell receptor beta chains from one sample sequenced in a study of blood T cells in healthy people across ages. The authors ran a second PCR of about 7 to 11 cycles using a sample-barcoded 5' primer and a J-beta primer mix. TCRdb ran MiXCR on the 5' RACE reads and lists one entry per CDR3 protein. The data contain about 780,000 distinct CDR3 sequences, about 47% of them singletons. The specimen sequenced was blood. The origin of the receptors is a man older than 75 in good health.

The gene calls are TRBV6-5 and TRBJ2-1, with a weak D call TRBD1 (5 bases). The ends were cut back, 7 bases at V and 6 bases at J, with 19 bases in the middle. The CDR3 runs 15 residues. Looked up from germline, CDR1 is MNHEY and CDR2 is SVGAGI. The CDR3, as DNA: TGTGCCAGCACTCTTAATCAGGGTAGATTCAATGAGCAGTTCTTC. It codes for CASTLNQGRFNEQFF.

This chain uses TRBV25-1 with TRBJ2-1; 9 bases line up with TRBD2. The CDR3 is 15 residues long. J lost 7 bases, V lost 2 bases, and 6 bases had no gene match. The germline V gene encodes CDR1 MGHDK and CDR2 SYGVNS. CDR3 region: CASSEPGLAGNEQFF. DNA of the CDR3: TGTGCCAGCAGTGAACCGGGACTAGCAGGGAATGAGCAGTTCTTC.

This sequence joins TRBV4-2 and TRBJ2-1; 8 bases fit TRBD2. The CDR3 runs 18 residues. CDR1 is LGHNA and CDR2 is YNFKEQ in the germline V gene. Losses at the gene ends were 4 bases for V and 8 bases for J; bases not matched to a gene: 19. The CDR3 DNA follows: TGTGCCAGCAGCCTCCGGCACACCAACTCCGGGACTAGTTATGAGCAGTTCTTC. It is translated as CASSLRHTNSGTSYEQFF.

The table lists this clonotype with a few counts. The chain uses TRBV20-1 and TRBJ2-7; 8 bases line up with TRBD2. J lost 3 bases, V lost 1 base, and 8 bases had no gene match. Germline assignment: CDR1 DFQATT and CDR2 SNEGSKA (reference sequence). This CDR3 region has 15 residues. The CDR3 DNA follows: TGCAGTGCTAGAGCTCAGACTAGCGCTCTCTACGAGCAGTACTTC. Protein sequence: CSARAQTSALYEQYF.

The chain joins TRBV7-6 to TRBJ2-2; D is possibly TRBD1 (5 bases). The V and J ends lost 10 bases and 7 bases respectively, with 13 bases between them. Germline V CDR1 and CDR2: SGHVS, FNYEAQ. The length of the CDR3 is 12 residues. The CDR3 spells CAIQGGRGELFF. The CDR3 DNA reads TGTGCCATCCAGGGTGGTCGCGGGGAGCTGTTTTTT.

This clonotype was seen many times. The chain is built from TRBV7-2 and TRBJ1-1, with 10 bases aligning to TRBD1. Per the germline V gene, CDR1 is SGHTA and CDR2 is FQGNSA. The V segment lost 5 bases and the J segment 4 bases; nucleotides outside the gene matches: 10. This CDR3 contains 16 residues. The CDR3 region is CASSRRSGTGVTEAFF. Here the CDR3 DNA reads TGTGCCAGCAGCCGGCGTAGCGGGACAGGGGTCACTGAAGCTTTCTTT. The whole variable domain, filled in from reference TRBV7-2 and TRBJ1-1, reads GAGVSQSPSNKVTEKGKDVELRCDPISGHTALYWYRQSLGQGLEFLIYFQGNSAPDKSGLPSDRFSAERTGGSVSTLTIQRTQQEDSAVYLCASSRRSGTGVTEAFFGQGTRLTVV.